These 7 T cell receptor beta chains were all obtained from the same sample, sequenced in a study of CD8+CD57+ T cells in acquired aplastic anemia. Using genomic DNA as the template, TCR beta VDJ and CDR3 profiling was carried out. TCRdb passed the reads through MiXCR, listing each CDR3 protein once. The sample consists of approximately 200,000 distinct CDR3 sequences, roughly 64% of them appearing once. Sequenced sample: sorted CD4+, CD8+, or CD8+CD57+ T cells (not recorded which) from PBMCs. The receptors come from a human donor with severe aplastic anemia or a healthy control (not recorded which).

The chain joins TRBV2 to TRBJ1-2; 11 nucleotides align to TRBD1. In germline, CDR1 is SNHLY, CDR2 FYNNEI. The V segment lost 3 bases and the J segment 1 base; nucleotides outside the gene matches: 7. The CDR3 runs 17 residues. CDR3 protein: CASSDGGQGALNYGYTF. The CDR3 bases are TGTGCCAGCAGTGACGGTGGACAGGGGGCGCTTAACTATGGCTACACCTTC.

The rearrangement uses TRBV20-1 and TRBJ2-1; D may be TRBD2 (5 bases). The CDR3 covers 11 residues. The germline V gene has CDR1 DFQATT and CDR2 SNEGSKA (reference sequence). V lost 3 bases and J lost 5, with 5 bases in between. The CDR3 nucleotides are TGCAGTGCTAGGAGGGACAATGAGCAGTTCTTC. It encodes CSARRDNEQFF.

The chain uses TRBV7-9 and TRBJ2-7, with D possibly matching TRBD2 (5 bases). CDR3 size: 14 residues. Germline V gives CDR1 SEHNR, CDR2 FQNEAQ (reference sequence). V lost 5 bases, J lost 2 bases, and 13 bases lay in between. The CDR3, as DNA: TGTGCCAGCAGCCATGGAGGTGGAGCCTACGAGCAGTACTTC. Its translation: CASSHGGGAYEQYF. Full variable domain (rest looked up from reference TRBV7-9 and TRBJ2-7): DTGVSQNPRHKITKRGQNVTFRCDPISEHNRLYWYRQTLGQGPEFLTYFQNEAQLEKSRLLSDRFSAERPKGSFSTLEIQRTEQGDSAMYLCASSHGGGAYEQYFGPGTRLTVT.

The CDR3 DNA is TGTGCCAGCACACTAGCGGAAGAGACCCAGTACTTC. This gives the protein CASTLAEETQYF. The V call is TRBV2, the J call TRBJ2-5, with 8 bases that match TRBD2. Germline CDR1 reads SNHLY; CDR2 reads FYNNEI. The CDR3 runs to 12 residues. V lost 7 bases, J lost 3 bases, and 1 base stayed unmatched.

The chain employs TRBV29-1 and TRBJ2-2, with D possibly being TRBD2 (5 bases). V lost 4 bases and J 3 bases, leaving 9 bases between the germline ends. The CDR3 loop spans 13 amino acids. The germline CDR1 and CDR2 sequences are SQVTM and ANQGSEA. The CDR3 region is CSVAGRDTGELFF. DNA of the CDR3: TGCAGCGTTGCGGGGAGAGACACCGGGGAGCTGTTTTTT.

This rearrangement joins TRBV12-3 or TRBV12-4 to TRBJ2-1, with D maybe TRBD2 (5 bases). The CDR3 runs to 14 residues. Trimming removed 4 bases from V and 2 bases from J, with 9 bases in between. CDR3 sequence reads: CASSYSGAYNEQFF. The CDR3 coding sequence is TGTGCCAGCAGTTACAGCGGAGCCTACAATGAGCAGTTCTTC.

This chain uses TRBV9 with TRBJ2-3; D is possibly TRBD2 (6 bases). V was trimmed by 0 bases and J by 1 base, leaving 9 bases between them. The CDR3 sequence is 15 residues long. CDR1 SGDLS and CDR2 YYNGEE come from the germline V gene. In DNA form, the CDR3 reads TGTGCCAGCAGCGTAGGAGGCGGGGGCACAGATACGCAGTATTTT. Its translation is CASSVGGGGTDTQYF.